The sequence of this T cell receptor beta chain was determined in a study of graft-versus-host responses after intestinal transplantation. Trimming stripped 5 bases from V and 3 bases from J, with 16 bases between. The germline V gene has CDR1 SGHAT and CDR2 FQNNGV. This CDR3 comprises 15 residues. The starting material, graft tissue, was processed to release intraepithelial and lamina propria lymphocytes. The study's findings and limits: Investigators detected GvH clones in recipient marrow, with some emerging earlier in ileum or blood. Some patients had graft-donor T cell macrochimerism. In their allografts, the ratios of graft-versus-host to host-versus-graft T cell clones were high.

A few counts support this clone. Its antigen is as yet unknown. The repertoire was sequenced with immunoSEQ multiplex PCR; TCRdb's copy has only in-frame clones and lacks some. This table has tens of thousands of clones, about 85% appearing once. The TCR comes from a human patient who received an intestinal transplant, so some T cells may come from the graft donor. V and J are TRBV11-2 and TRBJ1-1; D is ambiguous. The sequenced sample was ileum tissue, obtained almost 210 days after intestinal transplant. For the CDR3, the DNA is TGTGCCAGCAGCCGTAGGTCGTGGGGTGACACTGAAGCTTTCTTT. Its translation: CASSRRSWGDTEAFF.